Reported below is one T cell receptor beta chain. Its matching antigen is unknown. This entry belongs to a study of beta chain features in type 1 diabetes. Expressed TCRB transcripts were sequenced, since all the RNA that had been isolated was reverse transcribed. Samples of naive, central memory and regulatory T cells yielded a mean of around 3.4 million reads. This table comes from immunoSEQ multiplex PCR, and its TCRdb copy is limited to in-frame clones, with some not included. Here the sample spans 130,000 or so clones, around 9% being singletons. V lost 0 bases to trimming and J lost 1 base, with 8 bases between them. Germline V gives CDR1 SGHRS, CDR2 YFSETQ. This CDR3 has 15 amino acids. Study observations and caveats: Across all four CD4+ subsets, people with type 1 diabetes showed modestly shorter TCRB CDR3s. The analysis here could not establish whether HLA type shapes TCRB rearrangement.

The receptor was isolated from a man in his thirties or forties with type 1 diabetes. The J gene is TRBJ2-1, the V gene TRBV5-1; no reliable D call. Sample: central memory CD4+ T cells from blood. For the CDR3, the DNA is TGCGCCAGCAGCTTGGCGCGGCCATCCTACAATGAGCAGTTCTTC. Translation: CASSLARPSYNEQFF.